Listed below are T cell receptor beta chains from one sample, sequenced in a study of shared clonotypes between healthy human individuals. This table comes from immunoSEQ multiplex PCR, and its TCRdb copy is limited to in-frame clones, with some not included. This sample carries more than 2 million clones, roughly 94% of them seen once, and the ten largest clones take 0.1% to 0.15%. The sequenced material came from naive CD4+ T cells sorted from blood. These receptors were collected from a man younger than 30 in good health. CDR3s include the opening cysteine and the closing phenylalanine or tryptophan. D genes are given only for firm matches. Clone size, where shown, is once, few, many, or a class for clones that have expanded.

clone size	D gene	V gene	J gene	CDR3 DNA	CDR3 protein
once	TRBD2	TRBV7-2	TRBJ2-3	TGTGCCAGCAGCCAAACTAGCGGGGCCACAGATACGCAGTATTTT	CASSQTSGATDTQYF
.	.	TRBV7-9	TRBJ1-2	TGTGCCAGCAGCCCCGGGGACTATGGCTACACCTTC	CASSPGDYGYTF
.	.	TRBV2	TRBJ1-6	TGTGCCAGCAGCGAGACGGTCAATTCACCCCTCCACTTT	CASSETVNSPLHF
.	TRBD1	TRBV11-2	TRBJ2-7	TGTGCCAGCAGCGTAAGGTACGGGACAGAGCCCAGCTTC	CASSVRYGTEPSF
.	TRBD1	TRBV9	TRBJ1-4	TGTGCCAGCAGCGGAAAGACCGGGACAGGGGGTGAAAAACTGTTTTTT	CASSGKTGTGGEKLFF
.	.	TRBV15	TRBJ1-2	TGTGCCACCAGCAGAGACAGGGGTTATGGCTACACCTTC	CATSRDRGYGYTF
once	.	TRBV19	TRBJ1-1	TGTGCCAGTACCTGGGGACCGAACACTGAAGCTTTCTTT	CASTWGPNTEAFF
.	TRBD1	TRBV9	TRBJ1-6	TGTGCCAGCAGCCCGGGACAGAAAGATAATTCACCCCTCCACTTT	CASSPGQKDNSPLHF
.	.	TRBV5-1	TRBJ1-6	TGCGCCAGCGCCGGGTCCGGGGGAGGAAATTCACCCCTCCACTTT	CASAGSGGGNSPLHF
.	.	TRBV27	TRBJ1-4	TGTGCCAGCAGTCTCCAAGGGAGAGGTAATGAAAAACTGTTTTTT	CASSLQGRGNEKLFF
.	.	TRBV5-6	TRBJ2-7	TGTGCCAGCGGGACTTATAACTCCTACGAGCAGTACTTC	CASGTYNSYEQYF
.	TRBD2	TRBV2	TRBJ2-7	TGTGCCAGCACCGGACTAGCGGGAGGCCACGAGCAGTACTTC	CASTGLAGGHEQYF
.	TRBD1	TRBV28	TRBJ1-4	TGTGCCAGCAGCGACCCGACAGGGGGCATGGAAAAACTGTTTTTT	CASSDPTGGMEKLFF
once	.	TRBV27	TRBJ2-7	TGTGCCAGCAGTTTAGGATCCACCTACGAGCAGTACTTC	CASSLGSTYEQYF
.	.	TRBV19	TRBJ1-2	TGTGCCAGTAAGGAGGGCACCTATGGCTACACCTTC	CASKEGTYGYTF
.	.	TRBV19	TRBJ2-5	TGTGCCAGTAGTATATCAGAGACCCAGTACTTC	CASSISETQYF
.	.	TRBV9	TRBJ1-1	TGTGCCAGCAGCGTAGATCACGGCTCGGGTGAAGCTTTCTTT	CASSVDHGSGEAFF
.	.	TRBV6-6	TRBJ2-7	TGTGCCAGCAGCCGGACTTTCGACGAGCAGTACTTC	CASSRTFDEQYF
.	TRBD1	TRBV5-4	TRBJ1-1	TGTGCCAGCAGCTTGGGGATCGGGACAGGGATGAACACTGAAGCTTTCTTT	CASSLGIGTGMNTEAFF
.	TRBD1	TRBV15	TRBJ2-7	TGTGCCACCAGCACGGGACAGGGACTGTACGAGCAGTACTTC	CATSTGQGLYEQYF
.	TRBD1	TRBV5-6	TRBJ2-5	TGTGCCAGCAGCTTCATGACAGGGATGGGCCAAGAGACCCAGTACTTC	CASSFMTGMGQETQYF
.	.	TRBV4-1	TRBJ1-2	TGCGCCAGCAGCCAAGGGCAACAGTTCTATGGCTACACCTTC	CASSQGQQFYGYTF
.	.	TRBV5-1	TRBJ2-1	TGCGCCAGCAGCCTCGGGACGGCCAGTATAGGGGAGCAGTTCTTC	CASSLGTASIGEQFF
.	.	TRBV5-1	TRBJ2-1	TGCGCCAGCAGCTTGGCCAGGGCTGATGAGCAGTTCTTC	CASSLARADEQFF
once	.	TRBV14	TRBJ2-3	TGTGTTTGTAGCGGATGCACAGATACGCAGTATTTT	CVCSGCTDTQYF
.	TRBD1	TRBV18	TRBJ1-1	TGTGCCAGCTCACCGGACAGGAGGGATACTGAAGCTTTCTTT	CASSPDRRDTEAFF
.	.	TRBV7-9	TRBJ1-1	TGTGCCAGCAGCCCACAGCTGGGAAAAGCGACTGAAGCTTTCTTT	CASSPQLGKATEAFF
.	.	TRBV7-9	TRBJ2-5	TGTGCCAGCAGCATAGGATTCCAAGAGACCCAGTACTTC	CASSIGFQETQYF
.	TRBD2	TRBV4-3	TRBJ2-7	TGCGCCAGCAGCCGAAAGATCGGGGACTATCCCTACGAGCAGTACTTC	CASSRKIGDYPYEQYF
.	.	TRBV5-1	TRBJ1-1	TGCGCCAGCAGCTTTGGGGGAACTGAAGCTTTCTTT	CASSFGGTEAFF
once	TRBD2	TRBV5-6	TRBJ2-7	TGTGCCAGCAGCTGGGGGGGACGCACCTCCTACGAGCAGTACTTC	CASSWGGRTSYEQYF
.	.	TRBV7-9	TRBJ1-4	TGTGCCAGCAGCCCAAACGGATTGAGCGGCGAAAAACTGTTTTTT	CASSPNGLSGEKLFF
.	.	TRBV9	TRBJ2-1	TGTGCCAGCAGCGTAGGGCAGCGGCACTACGATGAGCAGTTCTTC	CASSVGQRHYDEQFF
once	.	TRBV12-5	TRBJ1-3	TGTGCTAGTGGTTTGGTACCGAAAGGGGCAAACTCTGGAAACACCATATATTTT	CASGLVPKGANSGNTIYF
.	.	TRBV7-8	TRBJ1-2	TGTGCCAGCAGCTTCCCCGGGTTGGGCTATGGCTACACCTTC	CASSFPGLGYGYTF
.	.	TRBV9	TRBJ2-1	TGTGCCAGCAGCGATAGCCCCAGCTCCTACAATGAGCAGTTCTTC	CASSDSPSSYNEQFF
.	.	TRBV6-1	TRBJ2-4	TGTGCCAGCAGTGAATCGTTGAGGGGTCAGTACTTC	CASSESLRGQYF
.	TRBD1	TRBV2	TRBJ2-7	TGTGCCAGCAGTTACGGACAGGGGGGGACCTACGAGCAGTACTTC	CASSYGQGGTYEQYF
.	.	TRBV11-2	TRBJ1-2	TGTGCCAGCAGCTTAGACCAACGAGCCGGCTACACCTTC	CASSLDQRAGYTF
.	.	TRBV7-2	TRBJ1-6	TGTGCCAGCAGCTCGGGACCCTTGGGGTCACCCCTCCACTTT	CASSSGPLGSPLHF
.	.	TRBV9	TRBJ1-3	TGTGCCAGCAGCCCGGCAGGGACGAGCGAGAGAAACACCATATATTTT	CASSPAGTSERNTIYF
.	TRBD1	TRBV6-5	TRBJ1-2	TGTGCCAGCAGCCCCCAGGGGGCTGGGGGCTACACCTTC	CASSPQGAGGYTF
few	.	TRBV4-1	TRBJ2-7	TGCGCCAGCAGCCAAGATCGAACAGGGTTCTACGAGCAGTACTTC	CASSQDRTGFYEQYF
.	TRBD1	TRBV5-6	TRBJ2-7	TGTGCCAGCAACTTTGGACAGGGCAACGAGCAGTACTTC	CASNFGQGNEQYF
.	TRBD1	TRBV6-6	TRBJ1-6	TGTGCCAGCAGTACGCAGGGGGGGGCTTCACCCCTCCACTTT	CASSTQGGASPLHF
.	TRBD2	TRBV5-4	TRBJ2-5	TGTGCCAGCAGCTTGTTGAGCGGGGGCCAAGAGACCCAGTACTTC	CASSLLSGGQETQYF
.	.	TRBV19	TRBJ1-4	TGTGCCAGTAGGATGCTTGCAACTAATGAAAAACTGTTTTTT	CASRMLATNEKLFF
.	.	TRBV12-2	TRBJ1-6	TGTGCAAGTCGCTTCCCCCTTACACGGGACATTTACTATCTCAATTCACCCCTCCACTTT	CASRFPLTRDIYYLNSPLHF
.	.	TRBV7-4	TRBJ2-3	TGTGCCAGCAGCTTAGACAGGGCTCGGACAGATACGCAGTATTTT	CASSLDRARTDTQYF
once	.	TRBV6-6	TRBJ1-5	TGTGCCAGCAGCCCCGACAGCGGGCCCAATCAGCCCCAGCATTTT	CASSPDSGPNQPQHF
.	TRBD2	TRBV10-3	TRBJ2-3	TGTGCCATCAGTGAGTCGAGACTAGCGGCAGATACGCAGTATTTT	CAISESRLAADTQYF
once	.	TRBV5-4	TRBJ2-3	TGTGCCAGCAGCATTAGCACAGATACGCAGTATTTT	CASSISTDTQYF
.	.	TRBV10-3	TRBJ1-2	TGTGCCATCAGCTCCGACAGATATGGCTACACCTTC	CAISSDRYGYTF
.	.	TRBV20-1	TRBJ2-7	TGCAGTGCCCTAGGGAGCTACGAGCAGTACTTC	CSALGSYEQYF
.	.	TRBV19	TRBJ1-4	TGTGCCAGTAGTACCCAACGACCCCAACTGTTTTTT	CASSTQRPQLFF
.	.	TRBV2	TRBJ1-1	TGTGCCAGCACCCCCATTAACACTGAAGCTTTCTTT	CASTPINTEAFF
.	.	TRBV5-6	TRBJ1-2	TGTGCCAGCAGCTTGGCGACAGTGAACTATGGCTACACCTTC	CASSLATVNYGYTF
.	.	TRBV7-3	TRBJ2-1	TGTGCCAGCAGCCCCGGGACTTACTCCTACAATGAGCAGTTCTTC	CASSPGTYSYNEQFF